This entry describes one T cell receptor (beta chain). Its antigen is unidentified. At one end the junction does not follow the germline gene, possibly because of a read error. Samples were taken several times over chemoradiotherapy. Produced via immunoSEQ multiplex PCR; TCRdb's table is partial and in-frame only. There are 53,000 or so clones in the sample; 90% occur only once, and under 3.5% lies in the top ten. Germline V gene data show CDR1 as SSHAT and CDR2 as FNYEAQ (reference sequence). This CDR3 region has 13 residues. The sample belongs to a study of chemoradiotherapy in HPV16-positive cancers. General study points: Only a couple of HPV16-positive patients supplied the functional HPV-specificity definition. For HPV16-positive patients, expanding HPV-responsive T cells associated with longer recurrence-free survival.

The origin of this receptor is a human donor with HPV-associated anogenital cancer. The V call is TRBV7-7, the J call TRBJ1-3, with D possibly being TRBD1 (6 bases). Source: blood, taken from a patient who underwent chemoradiotherapy. The CDR3 coding sequence is TGTGCTAGCAGCCCCGGAAGGGGGAACACCATATATTTT. Translating gives CASSPGRGNTIYF.